These 29 T cell receptor beta chains came from one sample sequenced in a study of T-cell memory formation after mild COVID-19. TCRdb reprocessed the 5' RACE reads with MiXCR, giving one entry per CDR3 protein. The repertoire holds hundreds of thousands of distinct CDR3 sequences, with roughly 20% as singletons. The specimen sequenced was PBMCs or a T cell subset sorted from them (not recorded which). The receptors derive from a man aged 18 to 35 who had mild COVID-19 (a few samples of this study predate the infection). Cell type and time point are not known.

This clonotype was found a few times. The chain joins TRBV5-1 to TRBJ1-6; D possibly corresponds to TRBD1 (5 bases). Trimming shortened V by 2 bases and J by 10 bases, and 13 bases separated the two germline ends. The CDR3 runs 14 residues. Germline CDR1 SGHRS, CDR2 YFSETQ. DNA for the CDR3: TGCGCCAGCAGCTTTGAGGGCCGGGGGTCACCCCTCCACTTT. It is translated as CASSFEGRGSPLHF.

There are a few counts of this clonotype. The V and J genes are TRBV7-2 and TRBJ2-2, with 7 bases fitting TRBD1. Germline V gene data show CDR1 as SGHTA and CDR2 as FQGNSA. V lost 1 base and J lost 6; bases outside the gene matches: 5. This CDR3 has 15 residues. The CDR3 loop is CASSLGRGFPGELFF. Written as DNA, the CDR3 is TGTGCCAGCAGCTTAGGCAGGGGGTTCCCCGGGGAGCTGTTTTTT.

A few counts support this clonotype. The chain employs TRBV5-1 and TRBJ1-2; tentative D call: TRBD1 (6 bases). V shed 0 bases and J shed 5 bases, with 14 bases lying between them. Germline CDR1 and CDR2: SGHRS and YFSETQ. The CDR3 is 15 amino acids. The CDR3 reads CASSLAYGQIYGYTF. The DNA of the CDR3 is TGCGCCAGCAGCTTGGCCTATGGACAGATATATGGCTACACCTTC.

The rearrangement links TRBV7-9 to TRBJ1-5; D is unclear. Per the germline V gene, CDR1 is SEHNR and CDR2 is FQNEAQ (reference sequence). The V end was cut by 5 bases, the J end by 1 base, with 12 bases between. The CDR3 is made up of 15 amino acids. The CDR3 DNA follows: TGTGCCAGCAGCGCCACCGCCGGGAGCAATCAGCCCCAGCATTTT. It yields the protein CASSATAGSNQPQHF.

The J gene is TRBJ1-2, the V gene TRBV7-9; D not resolved. V was trimmed by 5 bases and J by 4 bases, leaving 11 bases between them. The CDR3 totals 13 residues. The germline CDR1 and CDR2 sequences are SEHNR and FQNEAQ (reference sequence). CDR3 DNA sequence: TGTGCCAGCAGCCATGACGGTTCCTATGGCTACACCTTC. It yields the protein CASSHDGSYGYTF.

This clonotype came up a few times. V and J are TRBV7-2 and TRBJ2-7, with TRBD2 matching 9 bases. This CDR3 region has 15 residues. The germline CDR1 and CDR2 sequences are SGHTA and FQGNSA. The V and J ends lost 8 bases and 2 bases, in that order; junction bases with no gene match: 10. The CDR3 spells CASGPRLAGTYEQYF. The CDR3 nucleotides are TGTGCCAGCGGACCCAGGCTAGCGGGGACCTACGAGCAGTACTTC.

This clonotype was observed a handful of times. The chain has TRBV3-1 and TRBJ1-5; 9 positions agree with TRBD1. Per germline, CDR1 LGHDT and CDR2 YNNKEL (reference sequence). V dropped 1 base and J dropped 1; count of bases not matched to a gene: 8. The CDR3 spans 18 residues. CDR3 DNA: TGTGCCAGCAGCCAAGGGTCCCTTGGGACAGGGAGCAATCAGCCCCAGCATTTT. Translated, it gives CASSQGSLGTGSNQPQHF.

The chain uses TRBV7-2 and TRBJ2-3, with TRBD1 matching 8 bases. The CDR3 runs to 15 residues. Germline CDR1 SGHTA, CDR2 FQGNSA. Trimming at V came to 6 bases and at J to 4 bases, leaving 9 bases not matched to a gene. CDR3 residues: CASSQTGQVADTQYF. The CDR3 bases are TGTGCCAGCAGTCAAACGGGACAGGTCGCAGATACGCAGTATTTT.

Concerning this clonotype itself: Possible read error: a much larger clone is one base away. J is TRBJ1-5 and V is TRBV6-5; D gene uncertain. From germline, CDR1 is MNHEY and CDR2 SVGAGI. The length of the CDR3 is 15 residues. CDR3 nucleotides: TGTGCCAGCAGCCCCAATTGGGTGGGCAATCAGCCCAAGCATTTT. It encodes CASSPNWVGNQPKHF.

The genes are TRBV7-9 and TRBJ2-3, with TRBD1 matching 10 bases. CDR1 and CDR2 from the germline V gene are SEHNR and FQNEAQ (reference sequence). The CDR3 covers 19 residues. Trimming removed 1 base from V and 1 base from J; junction bases left unmatched: 11. This chain's CDR3 is CASSLGTGGKPGRTDTQYF. In DNA form, the CDR3 reads TGTGCCAGCAGCTTAGGGACAGGGGGGAAACCAGGGCGCACAGATACGCAGTATTTT. Together with reference TRBV7-9 and TRBJ2-3, the CDR3 gives the full variable domain: DTGVSQNPRHKITKRGQNVTFRCDPISEHNRLYWYRQTLGQGPEFLTYFQNEAQLEKSRLLSDRFSAERPKGSFSTLEIQRTEQGDSAMYLCASSLGTGGKPGRTDTQYFGPGTRLTVL.

Ten or more counts support this clonotype. V is TRBV12-3 or TRBV12-4 and J is TRBJ2-3; no definite D call. This CDR3 has 15 residues. V was pared by 1 base and J by 0 bases, with 8 bases between. CDR3 residues: CASSLEVLSTDTQYF. Written as DNA, the CDR3 is TGTGCCAGCAGTTTAGAGGTTCTGAGCACAGATACGCAGTATTTT.

The rearrangement joins TRBV7-9 to TRBJ2-1; D might be TRBD1 or TRBD2, each matching 5 bases. Per germline, CDR1 SEHNR and CDR2 FQNEAQ (reference sequence). V was cut by 4 bases and J by 12 bases, with 10 bases left in between. The CDR3 runs to 11 residues. CDR3 in amino acids: CASSSTGGQFF. The DNA for the CDR3 is TGTGCCAGCAGCTCCACAGGAGGGCAGTTCTTC.

This clonotype appeared a few times. V gene TRBV20-1 combines with J gene TRBJ2-3, with 7 positions matching TRBD1. This CDR3 is 14 amino acids long. From germline, CDR1 is DFQATT and CDR2 SNEGSKA (reference sequence). The V and J ends lost 3 bases and 1 base, in that order; junction bases with no gene match: 4. The chain's CDR3 is CSARTGIGTDTQYF. In DNA form, the CDR3 reads TGCAGTGCTAGGACAGGGATCGGCACAGATACGCAGTATTTT.

The chain combines TRBV20-1 with TRBJ1-1; perhaps TRBD1 as D (5 bases). Per germline, CDR1 DFQATT and CDR2 SNEGSKA (reference sequence). The CDR3 is made up of 13 amino acids. V shed 3 bases and J shed 1 base, with 9 bases lying between them. The CDR3 loop is CSASHDRNTEAFF. In nucleotides, the CDR3 is TGCAGTGCTAGCCACGACAGGAACACTGAAGCTTTCTTT.

This clonotype turned up a few times. V gene TRBV28 combines with J gene TRBJ1-3; 7 bases are shared with TRBD1. The CDR3 spans 16 residues. Germline V gene sequence: CDR1 MDHEN, CDR2 SYDVKM. V was pared by 5 bases and J by 7 bases, with 14 bases of the junction left unmatched. CDR3 bases: TGTGCCAGCAGTCCCGCCGATGACAGGGTACAGAACACCATATATTTT. Its protein product is CASSPADDRVQNTIYF. Using reference TRBV28 and TRBJ1-3 for the parts outside the CDR3, the full variable domain is DVKVTQSSRYLVKRTGEKVFLECVQDMDHENMFWYRQDPGLGLRLIYFSYDVKMKEKGDIPEGYSVSREKKERFSLILESASTNQTSMYLCASSPADDRVQNTIYFGEGSWLTVV.

This chain joins TRBV6-5 and TRBJ1-2; D ambiguous. This CDR3 is built from 15 residues. Germline V gene sequence: CDR1 MNHEY, CDR2 SVGAGI. Trimming cost V 0 bases and J 6 bases, with 14 bases left between them. This CDR3 reads CASSYSIFGSNGYTF. The DNA of the CDR3 is TGTGCCAGCAGTTACTCTATTTTCGGCAGTAATGGCTACACCTTC.

The chain links TRBV7-3 to TRBJ2-1; a possible D gene is TRBD2 (5 bases). Trimming took 2 bases from V and 7 from J, leaving 15 bases between them. Germline-derived CDR1 and CDR2 are SGHTA and FQGTGA. The CDR3 is 15 residues long. CDR3 region: CASSLEGFGPNEQFF. The CDR3 bases are TGTGCCAGCAGCTTAGAGGGTTTCGGTCCTAATGAGCAGTTCTTC.

The chain is built from TRBV12-3 or TRBV12-4 and TRBJ2-4; 8 positions agree with TRBD1. Germline trimming cut 7 bases from V and 11 bases from J; bases unmatched to any gene: 10. CDR3 length: 13 amino acids. The CDR3 loop is CASTPGTGLVQYF. The CDR3 DNA reads as TGTGCCAGCACCCCGGGGACAGGCCTCGTTCAGTACTTC.

In its sample, this clonotype was seen a few times. The J gene is TRBJ1-4, the V gene TRBV20-1; D is possibly TRBD1 (5 bases). CDR1 is DFQATT, CDR2 SNEGSKA, per germline (reference sequence). Trimming removed 1 base from V and 12 bases from J, with 21 bases in between. CDR3 length: 15 residues. CDR3 nucleotides: TGCAGTGCTAGAGTGCAGCGGACCTTGGGGGGGGAACTGTTTTTT. Protein: CSARVQRTLGGELFF.

This clonotype occurred a few times. J is TRBJ2-2 and V is TRBV28, with 15 bases that match TRBD2. This CDR3 comprises 19 residues. Germline V gives CDR1 MDHEN, CDR2 SYDVKM. Germline trimming cut 6 bases from V and 5 bases from J; bases unmatched to any gene: 13. CDR3 nucleotides: TGTGCCAGCAGACTTAGGACTAGCGGGGGGGCGTATCGGACCGGGGAGCTGTTTTTT. This codes for CASRLRTSGGAYRTGELFF.

This clonotype turned up a few times. The rearrangement links TRBV15 to TRBJ2-3, with 11 bases that match TRBD1. The J segment lost 6 bases and the V segment lost 4 bases, leaving 6 bases of the junction unmatched. The CDR3 has 15 amino acids. Per germline, CDR1 LNHNV and CDR2 YYDKDF (reference sequence). The DNA for the CDR3 is TGTGCCACCAGCACCAGGACAGGGGGCATGGATACGCAGTATTTT. This encodes CATSTRTGGMDTQYF. The variable domain in full, completed from reference TRBV15 and TRBJ2-3, reads DAMVIQNPRYQVTQFGKPVTLSCSQTLNHNVMYWYQQKSSQAPKLLFHYYDKDFNNEADTPDNFQSRRPNTSFCFLDIRSPGLGDTAMYLCATSTRTGGMDTQYFGPGTRLTVL.

This chain connects TRBV10-2 to TRBJ2-3; 11 bases match TRBD2. Per the germline V gene, CDR1 is WSHSY and CDR2 is SAAADI. V shed 8 bases and J 4 bases; nucleotides not matched to a gene: 2. CDR3 length equals 13 residues. The CDR3 reads CASGSGGADTQYF. CDR3 bases: TGCGCCAGCGGTAGCGGGGGGGCAGATACGCAGTATTTT.

The gene calls are TRBV6-4 and TRBJ2-3; D is ambiguous. The germline V gene has CDR1 MRHNA and CDR2 SNTAGT. Between the trimmed V and J ends, which lost 0 bases and 2 bases, there was a span of 6 bases. There are 14 residues in the CDR3. The CDR3: CASSDSRYTDTQYF. CDR3 in DNA: TGTGCCAGCAGTGACTCGAGGTACACAGATACGCAGTATTTT.

This clonotype was picked up a small number of times. J is TRBJ2-1 and V is TRBV7-2; 8 bases agree with TRBD1. Germline V CDR1 and CDR2: SGHTA, FQGNSA. V lost 2 bases to trimming and J lost 4 bases; unmatched junction nucleotides: 1. This CDR3 is built from 14 residues. The CDR3 nucleotides read TGTGCCAGCAGCTTAAACAGGGGGTACAATGAGCAGTTCTTC. Its protein is CASSLNRGYNEQFF. Supplemented by reference TRBV7-2 and TRBJ2-1, the full variable domain reads GAGVSQSPSNKVTEKGKDVELRCDPISGHTALYWYRQSLGQGLEFLIYFQGNSAPDKSGLPSDRFSAERTGGSVSTLTIQRTQQEDSAVYLCASSLNRGYNEQFFGPGTRLTVL.

The chain joins TRBV7-9 to TRBJ2-3; possibly TRBD2 for D (7 bases). The ends were cut back, 6 bases at V and 0 bases at J, with 16 bases in the middle. Germline V gene data show CDR1 as SEHNR and CDR2 as FQNEAQ (reference sequence). The CDR3 runs to 16 residues. Here the CDR3 reads CASRPSGGLSTDTQYF. DNA of the CDR3: TGTGCCAGCAGACCCTCCGGGGGGCTTAGCACAGATACGCAGTATTTT.

In its sample, this clonotype was seen many times. This chain links TRBV29-1 with TRBJ2-2, with D possibly TRBD2 on 5 matching bases. The ends were cut back, 5 bases at V and 0 bases at J, with 13 bases in the middle. From germline, CDR1 is SQVTM and CDR2 ANQGSEA. This CDR3 is built from 15 residues. The CDR3 protein is CSVRSGLANTGELFF. In DNA form, the CDR3 reads TGCAGCGTTCGAAGCGGACTCGCGAACACCGGGGAGCTGTTTTTT.

With respect to this clonotype: The junction and the germline gene differ at one end; a read error may be behind it. This chain joins TRBV7-7 and TRBJ2-5; 7 bases line up with TRBD1. The CDR3 contains 15 residues. Germline CDR1 SSHAT, CDR2 FNYEAQ (reference sequence). This CDR3 is CASSSNRGPQETQYF. The DNA of the CDR3 is TGTGCTAGCAGTAGTAACAGGGGTCCCCAAGAGACCCAGTACTTC.

The chain couples TRBV18 to TRBJ2-7; unclear D gene. The V gene's germline CDR1 is KGHSH and CDR2 LQKENI. The V end was cut by 2 bases, the J end by 4 bases, with 12 bases between. The CDR3 length is 14 residues. CDR3 DNA sequence: TGTGCCAGCTCACCATTCCCATCCGGGTACGAGCAGTACTTC. Translation gives CASSPFPSGYEQYF.

This clonotype occurred a few times. The germline gene is not matched at one end of the junction; a read error may be the cause. The chain links TRBV7-6 to TRBJ2-3; D uncertain. Per the germline V gene, CDR1 is SGHVS and CDR2 is FNYEAQ. CDR3 length: 13 residues. CDR3 bases: TGTGCCAGCAGCTTAGTCAGCATAGATACGCAGTATTTT. The encoded protein is CASSLVSIDTQYF.